The 29 T cell receptor beta chains given below trace back to one sample, sequenced in a study of blood T cell repertoires in COVID-19. Profiled with immunoSEQ multiplex PCR; TCRdb holds only in-frame clones, not every one. The table records roughly 330,000 clones, roughly 82% of them present only once. Sequenced input: peripheral blood. The receptors come from a woman aged 45 to 65 with acute or convalescent COVID-19.

Concerning this clone itself: The junction does not match germline at one end; this may be a read error. At the DNA level, this CDR3 is encoded by other sequences in the same sample as well. The CDR3 nucleotides are TGTGCCAGCAGCTTAGCTTTTGGGACAGAAGATGAAGCTTTCTTC. Translation: CASSLAFGTEDEAFF. This chain uses TRBV7-9 with TRBJ1-1; 7 bases align to TRBD1. Germline V CDR1 and CDR2: SEHNR, FQNEAQ (reference sequence). CDR3 length equals 15 residues. The variable domain in full, completed from reference TRBV7-9 and TRBJ1-1, reads DTGVSQNPRHKITKRGQNVTFRCDPISEHNRLYWYRQTLGQGPEFLTYFQNEAQLEKSRLLSDRFSAERPKGSFSTLEIQRTEQGDSAMYLCASSLAFGTEDEAFFGQGTRLTVV.

This chain joins TRBV7-9 and TRBJ2-5, with 8 nucleotides matching TRBD1. This CDR3 is 14 amino acids long. In germline, CDR1 is SEHNR, CDR2 FQNEAQ (reference sequence). J lost 1 base, V lost 4 bases, and 2 bases had no gene match. The chain's CDR3 is CASSWTGIQETQYF. CDR3 coding DNA: TGTGCCAGCAGCTGGACAGGGATCCAAGAGACCCAGTACTTC.

This chain connects TRBV2 to TRBJ2-3; D unclear. CDR1 is SNHLY and CDR2 is FYNNEI in the germline V gene. V was pared by 6 bases and J by 0 bases, with 4 bases between. The CDR3 covers 12 residues. CDR3 coding DNA: TGTGCCAGCAGACAGAGCACAGATACGCAGTATTTT. Its protein product is CASRQSTDTQYF.

The J gene is TRBJ2-1, the V gene TRBV21-1; the table's TRBD2 call for D was not verified on the DNA. TRBV21-1 is annotated as a pseudogene. The length of the CDR3 is 15 residues. The DNA for the CDR3 is TGTGCCAGCAGCAAAGGAACTAGCTCCTACAATGAGCAGTTCTTC. Protein sequence: CASSKGTSSYNEQFF.

The rearrangement uses TRBV7-2 and TRBJ2-7, with 8 nucleotides matching TRBD2. The length of the CDR3 is 15 residues. Germline values: CDR1 SGHTA, CDR2 FQGNSA. J gave up 2 bases and V 5 bases, and 8 bases lay outside the gene matches. CDR3 sequence: CASSPGGATAYEQYF. The DNA for the CDR3 is TGTGCCAGCAGCCCCGGGGGGGCCACCGCCTACGAGCAGTACTTC.

DNA for the CDR3: TGCGCCAGCAGCCAAGGGCAGGCCCGGGAGCAGTACTTC. Translation: CASSQGQAREQYF. The V call is TRBV4-1, the J call TRBJ2-7, with unresolved D. CDR3 length: 13 amino acids. V dropped 1 base and J dropped 7 bases, with 11 bases sitting between them. Per germline, CDR1 MGHRA and CDR2 YSYEKL.

In this sample, this clone turned up a few times. The rearrangement joins TRBV9 to TRBJ2-7; a possible D gene is TRBD1 (5 bases). Trimming removed 0 bases from V and 2 bases from J, with 21 bases in between. CDR1 and CDR2 (germline): SGDLS, YYNGEE. This CDR3 contains 18 residues. The CDR3 region is CASSVGEGADVFTYEQYF. DNA for the CDR3: TGTGCCAGCAGCGTAGGGGAAGGGGCAGATGTCTTTACCTACGAGCAGTACTTC.

This chain joins TRBV5-1 and TRBJ2-1, with 12 bases fitting TRBD1. Germline CDR1 SGHRS, CDR2 YFSETQ. The junction had 4 bases not matched to a gene; V was cut back by 0 bases and J by 9 bases. The CDR3 contains 15 residues. For the CDR3, the DNA is TGCGCCAGCAGCTTGGCCGGGACAGGGGGCGCTGAGCAGTTCTTC. Its protein is CASSLAGTGGAEQFF.

The chain joins TRBV10-3 to TRBJ1-5; no definite D call. CDR1 and CDR2 (germline): ENHRY, SYGVKD. Between the trimmed V and J ends, which lost 0 bases and 2 bases, there was a span of 8 bases. The CDR3 runs 15 residues. The CDR3 loop reads CAISESAGGNQPQHF. The DNA of the CDR3 is TGTGCCATCAGTGAGTCGGCAGGTGGCAATCAGCCCCAGCATTTT.

This chain connects TRBV5-1 to TRBJ2-1; 7 nucleotides align to TRBD1. The CDR3 contains 14 residues. Per the germline V gene, CDR1 is SGHRS and CDR2 is YFSETQ. J lost 4 bases, V lost 2 bases, and 3 bases had no gene match. The CDR3 reads CASSFGTEYNEQFF. CDR3 nucleotides: TGCGCCAGCAGCTTCGGGACAGAGTACAATGAGCAGTTCTTC.

The chain couples TRBV15 to TRBJ2-7, with 9 positions matching TRBD2. The CDR3 length is 15 residues. CDR1 and CDR2 from the germline V gene are LNHNV and YYDKDF (reference sequence). V lost 1 base to trimming and J lost 7 bases; unmatched junction nucleotides: 8. In DNA form, the CDR3 reads TGTGCCACCAGCAGAGCAGGTAGCGGGAGTGGGGAGCAGTACTTC. Amino acids: CATSRAGSGSGEQYF.

J is TRBJ1-1 and V is TRBV28; D not certain. Germline values: CDR1 MDHEN, CDR2 SYDVKM. V was shortened by 3 bases and J by 2 bases, with 13 bases between the two germline ends. This CDR3 is 15 amino acids long. The CDR3: CASSLQQFRNTEAFF. In DNA form, the CDR3 reads TGTGCCAGCAGTTTGCAACAGTTTCGCAACACTGAAGCTTTCTTT.

V is TRBV4-3 and J is TRBJ2-3; 7 bases fit TRBD2. The CDR3 extends over 17 amino acids. V was pared by 1 base and J by 1 base, with 8 bases of the junction left unmatched. Germline-derived CDR1 and CDR2 are LGHNA and YSLEER. This CDR3 reads CASSQGSPREGTDTQYF. CDR3 nucleotides: TGCGCCAGCAGCCAAGGGTCCCCACGGGAGGGCACAGATACGCAGTATTTT.

The table lists this clone with a count of one. The gene calls are TRBV5-1 and TRBJ1-3; D is possibly TRBD1 (5 bases). Trimming took 5 bases from V and 0 from J, leaving 9 bases between them. The CDR3 has 14 amino acids. Germline-derived CDR1 and CDR2 are SGHRS and YFSETQ. The CDR3 nucleotides read TGCGCCAGCAGTAGGGGTTCCTCTGGAAACACCATATATTTT. Translation gives CASSRGSSGNTIYF.

Note on this clone: The sample has other DNA sequences that encode this CDR3 too. The chain recombines TRBV5-1 with TRBJ1-1; the D is unclear. The CDR3 is 13 residues long. V was shortened by 1 base and J by 1 base, with 5 bases between the two germline ends. Per germline, CDR1 SGHRS and CDR2 YFSETQ. DNA of the CDR3: TGCGCCAGCAGCTTGTTCGGGAACACTGAAGCTTTCTTT. This translates into CASSLFGNTEAFF.

The chain is built from TRBV7-3 and TRBJ1-2; D is uncertain. CDR3 length: 17 residues. CDR1 is SGHTA and CDR2 is FQGTGA in the germline V gene. V gave up 1 base and J gave up 4 bases, with 19 bases separating them. Here the CDR3 DNA reads TGTGCCAGCAGCTTAAGGGGAGGGAGCCTTAAGGGCTATGGCTACACCTTC. Its translation: CASSLRGGSLKGYGYTF. Based on the CDR3 plus reference TRBV7-3 and TRBJ1-2, the full variable domain is GAGVSQTPSNKVTEKGKYVELRCDPISGHTALYWYRQSLGQGPEFLIYFQGTGAADDSGLPNDRFFAVRPEGSVSTLKIQRTERGDSAVYLCASSLRGGSLKGYGYTFGSGTRLTVV.

The V and J genes are TRBV4-1 and TRBJ2-2, with D unclear. V was pared by 2 bases and J by 4 bases, with 2 bases between. The germline V gene has CDR1 MGHRA and CDR2 YSYEKL. The CDR3 contains 12 residues. The CDR3 DNA reads as TGCGCCAGCAGCCAACTCACCGGGGAGCTGTTTTTT. Translated: CASSQLTGELFF.

V is TRBV11-2 and J is TRBJ1-1; D unclear. Germline CDR1 is SGHAT and CDR2 is FQNNGV. The CDR3 contains 18 residues. Trimming removed 0 bases from V and 1 base from J, with 18 bases in between. The CDR3 sequence is CASSLDSVVRGSNTEAFF. CDR3 DNA sequence: TGTGCCAGCAGCTTAGATTCCGTGGTTCGCGGGTCGAACACTGAAGCTTTCTTT.

The chain recombines TRBV11-1 with TRBJ2-1; TRBD1 is a possible D gene (5 bases). The CDR3 contains 16 residues. V lost 0 bases and J 9 bases, leaving 18 bases between the germline ends. Germline V gene sequence: CDR1 SGHAT, CDR2 FQDESV (reference sequence). The CDR3 sequence: CASSLAGQGSLGEQFF. CDR3 DNA: TGTGCCAGCAGCTTAGCCGGGCAGGGCTCCCTCGGTGAGCAGTTCTTC.

The CDR3 here is CSVGQDSNEKLFF. Here the CDR3 DNA reads TGCAGCGTGGGACAGGATTCGAATGAAAAACTGTTTTTT. The chain recombines TRBV29-1 with TRBJ1-4; TRBD1 matches 8 bases. CDR3 length: 13 residues. Trimming removed 6 bases from V and 5 bases from J; junction bases left unmatched: 5. Germline CDR1 SQVTM, CDR2 ANQGSEA.

This clone was counted once. The chain couples TRBV4-3 to TRBJ2-7; 10 positions match TRBD2. The CDR3 consists of 16 residues. Germline lookup yields CDR1 LGHNA and CDR2 YSLEER. V lost 4 bases to trimming and J lost 7 bases; unmatched junction nucleotides: 13. In nucleotides, the CDR3 is TGCGCCAGCAGCCGAACGGCTAGCGGGAGATCACGGGAGCAGTACTTC. Its translation is CASSRTASGRSREQYF.

This rearrangement joins TRBV6-5 to TRBJ2-7, with 7 bases matching TRBD2. Germline V gives CDR1 MNHEY, CDR2 SVGAGI. V shed 2 bases and J 6 bases; nucleotides not matched to a gene: 10. This CDR3 is 15 amino acids long. The CDR3 coding sequence is TGTGCCAGCAGTTACCGGGTGGGAGGGCCATCCGAGCAGTACTTC. Its protein is CASSYRVGGPSEQYF.

The chain joins TRBV5-1 to TRBJ2-1; D gene unclear. V was pared by 5 bases and J by 0 bases, with 6 bases between. CDR1 and CDR2 from the germline V gene are SGHRS and YFSETQ. The CDR3 extends over 13 amino acids. The CDR3 loop is CASRTGSYNEQFF. The CDR3 coding sequence is TGCGCCAGCAGGACTGGCTCCTACAATGAGCAGTTCTTC.

The V and J genes are TRBV5-4 and TRBJ2-1; 8 positions agree with TRBD1. V shed 4 bases, J shed 0 bases, and the junction held 6 bases outside the gene matches. There are 16 residues in the CDR3. The germline V gene has CDR1 SGHNT and CDR2 YYREEE (reference sequence). The CDR3 nucleotides read TGTGCCAGCAGCCCAAGCACAGGGGGCTCCTACAATGAGCAGTTCTTC. Translation: CASSPSTGGSYNEQFF.

The chain combines TRBV2 with TRBJ1-2; TRBD1 matches 8 bases. The germline V gene encodes CDR1 SNHLY and CDR2 FYNNEI. CDR3 length: 12 amino acids. The junction had 3 bases not matched to a gene; V was cut back by 4 bases and J by 8 bases. CDR3 nucleotide sequence: TGTGCCAGCAGTGGGACAGGGCGAGGCTACACCTTC. Encoded protein: CASSGTGRGYTF.

This chain links TRBV7-9 with TRBJ2-3; TRBD2 matches at 9 bases. This CDR3 has 15 residues. Germline CDR1 SEHNR, CDR2 FQNEAQ (reference sequence). V shed 6 bases, J shed 7 bases, and the junction held 11 bases outside the gene matches. The CDR3 DNA reads TGTGCCAGCAGGGGGCGAGCGGGAGGTGGTAATACGCAGTATTTT. Translated: CASRGRAGGGNTQYF.

The V and J genes are TRBV9 and TRBJ2-5; TRBD2 agrees at 7 bases. The V and J ends lost 4 bases and 5 bases, in that order; junction bases with no gene match: 8. The CDR3 is made up of 14 amino acids. Per germline, CDR1 SGDLS and CDR2 YYNGEE. The CDR3 coding sequence is TGTGCCAGCAGCCCCCGGGGGGAGTGGGAGACCCAGTACTTC. Protein product: CASSPRGEWETQYF.

This rearrangement joins TRBV11-1 to TRBJ1-1; 8 bases map to TRBD1. Germline V lookup: CDR1 SGHAT, CDR2 FQDESV (reference sequence). V lost 2 bases, J lost 10 bases, and 9 bases stayed unmatched. The CDR3 sequence is 14 residues long. The CDR3 DNA is TGTGCCAGCAGCTTACTCCAGGGGGCAGGGGTAGCTTTCTTT. Protein product: CASSLLQGAGVAFF.

This clone was counted a few times. The chain links TRBV24-1 to TRBJ2-1; 7 bases are a match to TRBD2. The CDR3 has 18 amino acids. The V gene's germline CDR1 is KGHDR and CDR2 SFDVKD. Trimming removed 4 bases from V and 4 bases from J; junction bases left unmatched: 15. CDR3 amino acids: CATSDPNVPSGVYNEQFF. The CDR3 nucleotides read TGTGCCACCAGTGACCCAAACGTCCCTAGCGGAGTTTACAATGAGCAGTTCTTC.